The entry below gives a single T cell receptor beta chain sequence along with its context. The time point: persistent/refractory GD, antithyroid drugs over 5 years with positive TRAb. Making the TCR library involved RNA that had been extracted from PBMCs. Arm-PCR of CDR3 regions and iRepertoire HTBI primers were the basis on which TCR beta libraries were built. TCRdb re-analysed the multiplex PCR reads in MiXCR, keeping a single row per CDR3 protein. The profile shows 650,000 to 850,000 distinct CDR3 sequences, around 30% of them singletons. This entry belongs to a study of regulatory T cells in long-lasting Graves disease. The source material was peripheral blood mononuclear cells (PBMCs), sampled when the disease was refractory, from a patient treated with antithyroid drugs. This clonotype was obtained from a female donor with Graves disease.

CDR3 in amino acids: CSAYRDSGGNYEQYF. CDR3 nucleotide sequence: TGCAGTGCTTATAGGGACAGTGGGGGCAACTACGAGCAGTACTTC. The rearrangement joins TRBV20-1 to TRBJ2-7; 7 nucleotides match TRBD1. V trimming: 5 bases; J trimming: 3 bases; junction bases outside the gene matches: 13. The CDR3 length is 15 residues. Germline assignment: CDR1 DFQATT and CDR2 SNEGSKA (reference sequence).